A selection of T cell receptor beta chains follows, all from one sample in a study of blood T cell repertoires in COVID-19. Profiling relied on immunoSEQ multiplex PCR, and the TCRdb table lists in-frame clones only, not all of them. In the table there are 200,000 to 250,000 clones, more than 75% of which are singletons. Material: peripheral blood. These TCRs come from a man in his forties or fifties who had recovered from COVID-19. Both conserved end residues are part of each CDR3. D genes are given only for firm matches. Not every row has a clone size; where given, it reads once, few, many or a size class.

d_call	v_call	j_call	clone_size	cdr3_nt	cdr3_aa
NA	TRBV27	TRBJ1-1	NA	TGTGCCAGCAGTTTAGCAGGTGTGATGAACACTGAAGCTTTCTTT	CASSLAGVMNTEAFF
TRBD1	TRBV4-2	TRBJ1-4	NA	TGTGCCAGCAGCCAGGCGGTCGGGACAGGGGATGAAAAACTGTTTTTT	CASSQAVGTGDEKLFF
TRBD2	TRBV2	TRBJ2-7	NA	TGTGCCAGCAGGGAGTGGCTAGCGGGAAACGAGCAGTACTTC	CASREWLAGNEQYF
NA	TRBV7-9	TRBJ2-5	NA	TGTGCCAGCAGCTTCCCACAGGGCGGGGAGACCCAGTACTTC	CASSFPQGGETQYF
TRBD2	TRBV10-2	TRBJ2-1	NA	TGCGCCAGCAGTTTGACTAGCGGGAGGTGGAATGAGCAGTTCTTC	CASSLTSGRWNEQFF
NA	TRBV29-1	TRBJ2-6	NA	TGCAGCGTTGCCAGCTCTGGGGCCAACGTCCTGACTTTC	CSVASSGANVLTF
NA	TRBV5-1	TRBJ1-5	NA	TGCGCCAGCAGCCCCGGAGGGGTTAGCAATCAGCCCCAGCATTTT	CASSPGGVSNQPQHF
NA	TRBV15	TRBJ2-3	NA	TGTGCCACCAGTAAGGGGACAGATACGCAGTATTTT	CATSKGTDTQYF
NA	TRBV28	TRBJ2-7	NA	TGTGCCAGCAGTCTACAGCTCGACGAGCAGTACTTC	CASSLQLDEQYF
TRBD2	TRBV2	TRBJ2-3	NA	TGTGCCAGCAGTCCGGGACTAGTCCCCGGAGATACGCAGTATTTT	CASSPGLVPGDTQYF
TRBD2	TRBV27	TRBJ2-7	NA	TGTGCCAGCAGTGTCGGGACTAGCGGGACCCTTGAGCAGTACTTC	CASSVGTSGTLEQYF
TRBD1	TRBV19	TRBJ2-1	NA	TGTGCCAGTAGCCCCTACCGGGACAGCTCTGAGCAGTTCTTC	CASSPYRDSSEQFF
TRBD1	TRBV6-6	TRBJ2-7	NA	TGTGCCAGCAGTCGTTCTGGACAGGGATTAATTTCCTACGAGCAGTACTTC	CASSRSGQGLISYEQYF
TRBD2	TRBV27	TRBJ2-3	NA	TGTGCCAGCAGTTCGGGGGGGAGTGCAGATACGCAGTATTTT	CASSSGGSADTQYF
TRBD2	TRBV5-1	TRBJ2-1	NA	TGCGCCAGCAGACTTCCGGGACTAGCGATCAATGAGCAGTTCTTC	CASRLPGLAINEQFF
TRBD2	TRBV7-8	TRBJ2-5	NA	TGTGCCAGCAGCCGAAGAACGGGACTAGCGGGAGTGAGTCAAGAGACCCAGTACTTC	CASSRRTGLAGVSQETQYF
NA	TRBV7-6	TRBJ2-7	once	TGTGCCAGCAGCCCATTCGGGGGCTCCTACGAGCAGTACTTC	CASSPFGGSYEQYF
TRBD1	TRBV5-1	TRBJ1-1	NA	TGCGCCAGCAGACACGGACAGGGACTGAACACTGAAGCTTTCTTT	CASRHGQGLNTEAFF
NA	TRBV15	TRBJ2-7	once	TGTGCCACCAGCAGAGAAAGCGTAGGTACTTACGAGCAGTACTTC	CATSRESVGTYEQYF
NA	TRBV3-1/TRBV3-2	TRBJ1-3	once	TGTGCCAGCAGCCAAGAGGGAACAGGGGGAAACACCATATATTTT	CASSQEGTGGNTIYF
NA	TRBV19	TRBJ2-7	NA	TGTGCCAGTAGTATGGGTCAGGGCCTCTCCTACGAGCAGTACTTC	CASSMGQGLSYEQYF
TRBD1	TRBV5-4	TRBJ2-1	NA	TGTGCCAGCTCAAGACAGGGGCCTAGCTCCTACAATGAGCAGTTCTTC	CASSRQGPSSYNEQFF
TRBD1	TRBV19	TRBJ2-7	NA	TGTGCCAGTAGTAAACGGACAGGGCTCTCCTACGAGCAGTACTTC	CASSKRTGLSYEQYF
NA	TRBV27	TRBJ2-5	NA	TGTGCCAGCAGTCCTAACAGGGTTCCGGAGACCCAGTACTTC	CASSPNRVPETQYF
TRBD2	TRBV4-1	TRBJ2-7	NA	TGCGCCAGCAGCCAGCCCGGGACTAGCTACGAGCAGTACTTC	CASSQPGTSYEQYF
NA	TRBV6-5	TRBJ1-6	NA	TGTGCCAGCAGTTACTGGGGCGGGGCCCTCCACTTT	CASSYWGGALHF
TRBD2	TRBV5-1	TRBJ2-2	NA	TGCGCCAGCAGCCCCTCCTCTAGCGGGAACACCGGGGAGCTGTTTTTT	CASSPSSSGNTGELFF
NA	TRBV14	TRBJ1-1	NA	TGTGCCAGCAGCCAAGCATTTGCGGGATTTCTTGGTGAAGCTTTCTTT	CASSQAFAGFLGEAFF
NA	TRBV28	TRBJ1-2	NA	TGTGCCAGCAGAAGGGGGGGCTATGGCTACACCTTC	CASRRGGYGYTF
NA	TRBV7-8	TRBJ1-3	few	TGTGCCAGCAGCTTACATATAACAGACCGGTTCTCTGGAAACACCATATATTTT	CASSLHITDRFSGNTIYF
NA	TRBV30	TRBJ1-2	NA	TGTGCCTGGAGCCGGGGTGAGGGATTAAGTGGCTACACCTTC	CAWSRGEGLSGYTF
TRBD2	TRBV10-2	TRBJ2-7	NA	TGCGCCAGCAGTGATAGGACTAGCGGGAGGGCCAAGGAGCAGTACTTC	CASSDRTSGRAKEQYF
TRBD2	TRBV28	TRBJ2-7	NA	TGTGCCAGCAGTTTAAGCGGGACGAGTTCCTCCTACGAGCAGTACTTC	CASSLSGTSSSYEQYF
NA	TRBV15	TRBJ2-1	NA	TGTGCCACCAGCAGAGAACGGGACTCCTACAATGAGCAGTTCTTC	CATSRERDSYNEQFF
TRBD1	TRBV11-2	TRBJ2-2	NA	TGTGCCAGCAGCCTACAGGGGGCCCTGTTCCCAAGGGTAGCCGGGGAGCTGTTTTTT	CASSLQGALFPRVAGELFF
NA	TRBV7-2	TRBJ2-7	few	TGTGCCAGCAGCTTACCGGGAGAGGGCGAGCAGTACTTC	CASSLPGEGEQYF
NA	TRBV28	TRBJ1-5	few	TGTGCCGCCAGTTTGGGCGGCGGGTATCAGCCCCAGCATTTT	CAASLGGGYQPQHF
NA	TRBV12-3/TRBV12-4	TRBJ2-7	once	TGTGCCAGCAGTTTACAGGTCCGCTACGAGCAGTACTTC	CASSLQVRYEQYF
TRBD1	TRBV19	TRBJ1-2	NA	TGTGCCAGTAGTCAACAGGGGTCTACCTATGGCTACACCTTC	CASSQQGSTYGYTF
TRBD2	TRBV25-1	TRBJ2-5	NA	TGTGCCAGCAGAGGACTAGCGGGAGAGACCCAGTACTTC	CASRGLAGETQYF